This entry concerns a single T cell receptor beta chain. With 3 bases clipped from V and 9 bases from J, the junction kept 8 bases outside the gene matches. This CDR3 contains 15 residues. CDR1 and CDR2 from the germline V gene are MRHNA and SNTAGT. These data come from a study of blood T cell repertoires in COVID-19. Turning to the study itself: The origin of the acute and convalescent COVID-19 samples was the United States, Italy and Spain. Sample material is recorded as cDNA or gDNA derived from T cells, B-cell-depleted T cells, or PBMCs.

How the authors handled the data: Using reference gene primer amplification, nucleated cell counts were estimated. Repertoires were generated with immunoSEQ multiplex PCR, while TCRdb's copy carries only in-frame clones and drops some. That table is the source of V, J and clone size, and D and trimming were worked out from the DNA. The sample includes some 700,000 clones, about 90% of them seen just once. The receptor was isolated from a woman aged 18-29 years with acute or convalescent COVID-19. The V gene is TRBV6-4, the J gene TRBJ2-1; TRBD2 matches 10 bases. The sequencing input was peripheral blood. The CDR3 protein is CASSEASGGRGEQFF. CDR3 coding DNA: TGTGCCAGCAGTGAAGCTAGCGGGGGCCGAGGTGAGCAGTTCTTC.